Following are 10 T cell receptor beta chains from one sample sequenced in a study of blood T cell repertoires in COVID-19. Method: immunoSEQ multiplex PCR; TCRdb's copy keeps in-frame clones and lacks some. The table includes tens of thousands of clones, around 89% detected once. The sequencing input was peripheral blood. Receptor source: a woman aged 80 or over with active COVID-19.

The chain couples TRBV27 to TRBJ2-5, with 12 nucleotides matching TRBD2. V was pared by 0 bases and J by 4 bases, with 12 bases of the junction left unmatched. There are 19 residues in the CDR3. Germline CDR1 is MNHEY and CDR2 is SMNVEV (reference sequence). CDR3 sequence (DNA): TGTGCCAGCAGTTTATCGATGACTAGCGGGAGTCGGCGTCCAGAGACCCAGTACTTC. It specifies CASSLSMTSGSRRPETQYF.

The V and J genes are TRBV18 and TRBJ2-1; TRBD2 is a possible D gene (5 bases). Germline V CDR1 and CDR2: KGHSH, LQKENI. CDR3 length equals 13 residues. The V end was cut by 6 bases, the J end by 7 bases, with 13 bases between. CDR3 residues: CASSLLRANEQFF. CDR3 nucleotides: TGTGCCAGCTCCCTTTTGAGGGCGAATGAGCAGTTCTTC.

The chain employs TRBV3-1 (or the pseudogene TRBV3-2) and TRBJ2-3; D call uncertain. Germline V gene data show CDR1 as LGHDT and CDR2 as YNNKEL (reference sequence). CDR3 length: 13 residues. Trimming cost V 1 base and J 4 bases, with 6 bases left between them. CDR3 loop: CASSQGGSDTQYF. Written as DNA, the CDR3 is TGTGCCAGCAGCCAAGGAGGATCAGATACGCAGTATTTT.

The chain has TRBV28 and TRBJ2-3; 10 positions match TRBD2. There are 17 residues in the CDR3. J gave up 3 bases and V 5 bases, and 11 bases lay outside the gene matches. Per germline, CDR1 MDHEN and CDR2 SYDVKM. The CDR3: CASSGWLAGAGTDTQYF. CDR3 nucleotide sequence: TGTGCCAGCAGTGGTTGGCTAGCGGGAGCCGGTACAGATACGCAGTATTTT.

The gene calls are TRBV19 and TRBJ2-3; D gene ambiguous. CDR3 length: 12 amino acids. Germline CDR1 LNHDA, CDR2 SQIVND (reference sequence). V lost 5 bases and J 0 bases, leaving 3 bases between the germline ends. CDR3 loop: CASSPSTDTQYF. CDR3 coding DNA: TGTGCCAGTAGTCCTAGCACAGATACGCAGTATTTT.

The DNA for the CDR3 is TGTGCCAGCAGCCGCGGGGACAGGGGATTAGGCGGCTACACCTTC. Translation: CASSRGDRGLGGYTF. V is TRBV7-9 and J is TRBJ1-2; 10 nucleotides match TRBD1. Germline-derived CDR1 and CDR2 are SEHNR and FQNEAQ (reference sequence). This CDR3 is 15 amino acids long. The V and J ends lost 5 bases and 8 bases, in that order; junction bases with no gene match: 11.

The gene calls are TRBV27 and TRBJ1-2, with a tentative D call TRBD1 (6 bases). This CDR3 is 15 amino acids long. V was cut by 5 bases and J by 8 bases, with 21 bases left in between. Germline loops: CDR1 MNHEY, CDR2 SMNVEV (reference sequence). CDR3 nucleotide sequence: TGTGCCAGCAGTCCTAACACGGGACAAACTATGGGCTACACCTTC. Protein sequence: CASSPNTGQTMGYTF.

This chain links TRBV6-1 with TRBJ1-2; the match to TRBD1 covers 7 bases. With V trimmed by 3 bases and J by 2 bases, 0 bases remained unmatched. From germline, CDR1 is MNHNS and CDR2 SASEGT. This CDR3 is built from 13 residues. The CDR3 loop is CASSEDRNYGYTF. CDR3 nucleotide sequence: TGTGCCAGCAGTGAGGACAGGAACTATGGCTACACCTTC.

The V call is TRBV14, the J call TRBJ2-5; TRBD2 agrees at 8 bases. Germline loops: CDR1 SGHDN, CDR2 FVKESK. The CDR3 is made up of 13 amino acids. Trimming at V came to 6 bases and at J to 5 bases, leaving 5 bases not matched to a gene. The CDR3 DNA reads TGTGCCAGCAGAACCGAGCGGGGGGAGACCCAGTACTTC. The encoded protein is CASRTERGETQYF.

V and J are TRBV7-2 and TRBJ2-7, with 7 bases lining up with TRBD1. The germline V gene encodes CDR1 SGHTA and CDR2 FQGNSA. The CDR3 spans 14 residues. The trim removed 6 bases at V and 3 bases at J, leaving 8 bases unmatched. The chain's CDR3 is CASSTGTALYEQYF. The CDR3 DNA is TGTGCCAGCAGTACCGGGACAGCCCTCTACGAGCAGTACTTC. Drawing the rest from reference TRBV7-2 and TRBJ2-7, the complete variable domain is GAGVSQSPSNKVTEKGKDVELRCDPISGHTALYWYRQSLGQGLEFLIYFQGNSAPDKSGLPSDRFSAERTGGSVSTLTIQRTQQEDSAVYLCASSTGTALYEQYFGPGTRLTVT.